The 23 T cell receptor beta chains given below trace back to one sample, sequenced in a study of cytomegalovirus exposure and HLA in healthy donors. Produced via immunoSEQ multiplex PCR; TCRdb's table is partial and in-frame only. The data contain about 130,000 clones, roughly 93% of them seen just once; the ten biggest clones take up 1% to 1.5%. Sequencing was performed on PBMCs. The receptors here all came from a woman under 30 in good health and CMV-seronegative.

The rearrangement links TRBV4-1 to TRBJ1-1, with 8 bases that match TRBD1. Germline CDR1 is MGHRA and CDR2 is YSYEKL. The CDR3 spans 11 residues. Losses at the gene ends were 1 base for V and 12 bases for J; bases not matched to a gene: 1. CDR3 in amino acids: CASSQGQGSFF. The CDR3 DNA follows: TGCGCCAGCAGCCAAGGACAGGGGTCTTTCTTT.

The J gene is TRBJ2-4, the V gene TRBV6-1, with 8 bases that match TRBD2. There are 16 residues in the CDR3. V shed 0 bases and J 5 bases; nucleotides not matched to a gene: 6. The germline CDR1 and CDR2 sequences are MNHNS and SASEGT. The CDR3 DNA reads TGTGCCAGCAGTGAAGCGCCGGGACTAGGTCAAAACATTCAGTACTTC. Residues: CASSEAPGLGQNIQYF.

This sequence joins TRBV4-1 and TRBJ1-2; 7 bases are shared with TRBD1. V trimming: 0 bases; J trimming: 2 bases; junction bases outside the gene matches: 9. Germline V lookup: CDR1 MGHRA, CDR2 YSYEKL. There are 17 residues in the CDR3. As DNA, the CDR3 is TGCGCCAGCAGCCAAGAATACGGGACAGCCCGAAACTATGGCTACACCTTC. Its protein is CASSQEYGTARNYGYTF.

This clone was counted a single time. The J gene is TRBJ2-7, the V gene TRBV6-5; tentative D call: TRBD2 (6 bases). V was clipped by 6 bases and J by 8 bases, with 17 bases between them. The CDR3 contains 13 residues. Germline assignment: CDR1 MNHEY and CDR2 SVGAGI. The CDR3 region has the DNA TGTGCCAGCAGCCGAGGGACTCTACAAAAGCAGTACTTC. Amino acid sequence: CASSRGTLQKQYF.

The rearrangement joins TRBV28 to TRBJ1-2; 9 bases fit TRBD1. The V segment lost 6 bases and the J segment 5 bases; nucleotides outside the gene matches: 7. This CDR3 is 14 amino acids long. Germline V CDR1 and CDR2: MDHEN, SYDVKM. The CDR3 reads CASSTGTGWYGYTF. CDR3 DNA: TGTGCCAGCAGCACCGGGACAGGGTGGTATGGCTACACCTTC.

V and J are TRBV20-1 and TRBJ2-5, with D maybe TRBD2 (5 bases). Germline CDR1 and CDR2: DFQATT and SNEGSKA (reference sequence). The CDR3 sequence is 10 residues long. Trimming left V 6 bases short and J 7 bases short, with 9 bases between. The DNA for the CDR3 is TGCAGTGCAGCCCGGGGGACCCAGTACTTC. Translated, it gives CSAARGTQYF.

The chain carries TRBV5-5 and TRBJ1-3; D is ambiguous. This CDR3 has 15 residues. Per germline, CDR1 SGHKS and CDR2 YYEKEE (reference sequence). V was trimmed by 0 bases and J by 0 bases, leaving 7 bases between them. CDR3: CASSLVGASGNTIYF. For the CDR3, the DNA is TGTGCCAGCAGCTTGGTGGGAGCCTCTGGAAACACCATATATTTT.

V usage is TRBV28 and J usage is TRBJ1-4; D ambiguous. Trimming removed 5 bases from V and 7 bases from J, with 11 bases in between. This CDR3 region has 13 residues. From germline, CDR1 is MDHEN and CDR2 SYDVKM. CDR3 nucleotide sequence: TGTGCCAGCAGTCTCCCGGGGAGTGAAAAACTGTTTTTT. Protein product: CASSLPGSEKLFF.

The chain combines TRBV7-2 with TRBJ1-1, with TRBD1 matching over 7 bases. CDR1 is SGHTA, CDR2 FQGNSA, per germline. V lost 5 bases and J lost 6; bases outside the gene matches: 9. This CDR3 comprises 14 residues. This CDR3 is CASSGYRGTAEAFF. CDR3 nucleotides: TGTGCCAGCAGCGGATACAGGGGTACGGCTGAAGCTTTCTTT.

This clone was seen just once. This sequence joins TRBV28 and TRBJ2-1; D is ambiguous. The CDR3 sequence is 15 residues long. Per the germline V gene, CDR1 is MDHEN and CDR2 is SYDVKM. V lost 2 bases and J 2 bases, leaving 10 bases between the germline ends. The CDR3 reads CASSLTAGTYNEQFF. In nucleotides, the CDR3 is TGTGCCAGCAGTTTAACGGCAGGAACCTACAATGAGCAGTTCTTC.

This clone was observed a single time. J is TRBJ1-1 and V is TRBV2; possibly TRBD1 for D (5 bases). The germline gives CDR1 SNHLY, CDR2 FYNNEI. V was shortened by 1 base and J by 5 bases, with 8 bases between the two germline ends. The CDR3 consists of 13 residues. Here the CDR3 reads CASSEEGRTEAFF. CDR3 nucleotide sequence: TGTGCCAGCAGTGAAGAGGGGCGGACTGAAGCTTTCTTT.

CDR3 sequence: CASSVGQDNQPQHF. The CDR3 DNA sequence: TGTGCCAGCAGCGTAGGGCAGGATAATCAGCCCCAGCATTTT. The chain uses TRBV9 and TRBJ1-5; no clear D. This CDR3 spans 14 amino acids. The ends were cut back, 0 bases at V and 4 bases at J, with 8 bases in the middle. Germline values: CDR1 SGDLS, CDR2 YYNGEE.

CDR3 in amino acids: CASSAGTGGATYRYGNQPQHF. In DNA, the CDR3 is TGTGCCAGCTCAGCCGGGACAGGGGGCGCAACTTATAGATATGGCAATCAGCCCCAGCATTTT. The chain joins TRBV18 to TRBJ1-5; 12 nucleotides agree with TRBD1. With V trimmed by 5 bases and J by 2 bases, 19 bases remained unmatched. This CDR3 is built from 21 residues. Germline values: CDR1 KGHSH, CDR2 LQKENI.

The V call is TRBV18, the J call TRBJ2-5, with a possible D match to TRBD2 (5 bases). The germline V gene encodes CDR1 KGHSH and CDR2 LQKENI. The V end lost 2 bases, the J end lost 3 bases, and 7 bases lay between the germline ends. CDR3 length: 13 residues. The CDR3 sequence: CASSPYGEETQYF. As DNA, the CDR3 is TGTGCCAGCTCACCATACGGGGAAGAGACCCAGTACTTC.

The chain recombines TRBV19 with TRBJ1-5, with 8 bases fitting TRBD1. The germline V gene encodes CDR1 LNHDA and CDR2 SQIVND (reference sequence). There are 15 residues in the CDR3. Germline trimming cut 6 bases from V and 3 bases from J; bases unmatched to any gene: 7. CDR3: CASRNRDRLNQPQHF. CDR3 coding DNA: TGTGCCAGTAGAAATCGGGACAGGCTCAATCAGCCCCAGCATTTT.

This chain links TRBV4-1 with TRBJ2-5; D call uncertain. Germline V lookup: CDR1 MGHRA, CDR2 YSYEKL. The CDR3 extends over 13 amino acids. V was trimmed by 0 bases and J by 4 bases, leaving 6 bases between them. In DNA, the CDR3 is TGCGCCAGCAGCCAAGAGTTCCGAGAGACCCAGTACTTC. It specifies CASSQEFRETQYF.

This chain uses TRBV28 with TRBJ1-1; no clear D gene. Germline CDR1 MDHEN, CDR2 SYDVKM. V lost 1 base and J 4 bases, leaving 4 bases between the germline ends. CDR3 length: 12 residues. The CDR3 DNA sequence: TGTGCCAGCAGTTTATCTCTCACTGAAGCTTTCTTT. This codes for CASSLSLTEAFF.

The rearrangement uses TRBV11-2 and TRBJ1-2; 7 bases fit TRBD1. The germline gives CDR1 SGHAT, CDR2 FQNNGV. With 7 bases clipped from V and 10 bases from J, the junction kept 12 bases outside the gene matches. This CDR3 is 13 amino acids long. The CDR3 nucleotides read TGTGCCAGCAACGCCGGACAGGCCAATTACTACACCTTC. Translating it yields CASNAGQANYYTF.

V gene TRBV18 combines with J gene TRBJ1-1; no firm D call. V was pared by 0 bases and J by 1 base, with 9 bases between. CDR1 is KGHSH, CDR2 LQKENI, per germline. The CDR3 has 15 amino acids. The CDR3 reads CASSPPNLRNTEAFF. CDR3 DNA: TGTGCCAGCTCACCACCGAATCTACGGAACACTGAAGCTTTCTTT. The whole variable domain, filled in from reference TRBV18 and TRBJ1-1, reads NAGVMQNPRHLVRRRGQEARLRCSPMKGHSHVYWYRQLPEEGLKFMVYLQKENIIDESGMPKERFSAEFPKEGPSILRIQQVVRGDSAAYFCASSPPNLRNTEAFFGQGTRLTVV.

The rearrangement uses TRBV6-6 and TRBJ1-1; D perhaps matches TRBD1 (6 bases). V was cut by 0 bases and J by 8 bases, with 13 bases left in between. The CDR3 length is 14 residues. Germline V gene sequence: CDR1 MNHNY, CDR2 SVGAGI (reference sequence). The CDR3 DNA sequence: TGTGCCAGCAGTTACTCGAGGGACACCAGGGAAGCTTTCTTT. It encodes CASSYSRDTREAFF.

The chain employs TRBV6-1 and TRBJ1-5; D uncertain. V was clipped by 7 bases and J by 6 bases, with 7 bases between them. The CDR3 contains 11 residues. Germline V gene data show CDR1 as MNHNS and CDR2 as SASEGT. In nucleotides, the CDR3 is TGTGCCAGCACAGAGGGTCAGCCCCAGCATTTT. It codes for CASTEGQPQHF.

The chain joins TRBV20-1 to TRBJ2-1; D is uncertain. The germline V gene has CDR1 DFQATT and CDR2 SNEGSKA (reference sequence). V lost 5 bases and J lost 6, with 8 bases in between. The length of the CDR3 is 11 residues. CDR3 sequence reads: CSASRVNEQFF. The CDR3 bases are TGCAGTGCTTCGAGAGTCAATGAGCAGTTCTTC.

This chain connects TRBV9 to TRBJ2-3, with TRBD2 matching 8 bases. The J segment lost 6 bases and the V segment lost 2 bases, leaving 5 bases of the junction unmatched. There are 14 residues in the CDR3. Germline lookup yields CDR1 SGDLS and CDR2 YYNGEE. The CDR3 nucleotides read TGTGCCAGCAGCGTGGCGGGAGGAGCGGATACGCAGTATTTT. Translation gives CASSVAGGADTQYF.